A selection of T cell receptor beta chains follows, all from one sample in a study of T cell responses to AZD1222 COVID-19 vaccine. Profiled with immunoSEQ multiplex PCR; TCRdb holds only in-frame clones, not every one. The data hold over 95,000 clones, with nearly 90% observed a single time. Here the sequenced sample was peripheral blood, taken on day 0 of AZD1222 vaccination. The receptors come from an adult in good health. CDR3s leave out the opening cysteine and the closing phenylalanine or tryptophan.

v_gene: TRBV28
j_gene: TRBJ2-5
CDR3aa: ASSSGRAQETQY

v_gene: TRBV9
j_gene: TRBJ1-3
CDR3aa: ASSALDGQYSGNTIY

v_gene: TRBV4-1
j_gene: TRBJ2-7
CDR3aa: ASSQDVWDGPYEQY

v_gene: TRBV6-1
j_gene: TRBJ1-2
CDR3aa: ASSDRAEGGGYT

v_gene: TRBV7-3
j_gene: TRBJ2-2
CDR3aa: ASSLSPLTGELF

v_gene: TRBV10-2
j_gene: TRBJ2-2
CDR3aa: ASRMGANVNGELF

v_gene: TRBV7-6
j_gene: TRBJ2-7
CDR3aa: ASSLAATGGSYEQY

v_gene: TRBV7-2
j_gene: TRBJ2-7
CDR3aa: ASSLLLAPNYEQY

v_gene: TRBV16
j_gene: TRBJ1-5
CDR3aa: ASSQQVMAGQPQH

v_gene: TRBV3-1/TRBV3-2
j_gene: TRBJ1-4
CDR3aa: ASSQGSRTLYEKLF

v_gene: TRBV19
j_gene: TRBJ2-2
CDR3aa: ASTRGTGRGWELF

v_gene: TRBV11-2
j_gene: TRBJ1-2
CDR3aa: ASTRGAIGYT

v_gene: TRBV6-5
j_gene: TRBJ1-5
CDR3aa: ASSYAGFQPQH

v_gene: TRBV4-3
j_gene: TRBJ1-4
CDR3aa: ASSQDLWGLGEKLF

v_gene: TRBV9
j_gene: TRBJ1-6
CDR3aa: ASSDQGSPLH

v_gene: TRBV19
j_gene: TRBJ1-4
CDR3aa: ASRTPPGGSTRELF

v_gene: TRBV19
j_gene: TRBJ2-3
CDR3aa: ASSSLWGPSSTDTQY

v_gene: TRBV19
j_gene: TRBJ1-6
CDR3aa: ASSAGAGNSPLH

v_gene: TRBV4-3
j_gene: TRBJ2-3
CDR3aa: ASSRTGLSSDTQY

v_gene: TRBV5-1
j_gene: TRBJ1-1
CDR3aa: ASSQEQGRTEAF

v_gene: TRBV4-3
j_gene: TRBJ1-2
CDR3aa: ASSQLDRVDYGYT

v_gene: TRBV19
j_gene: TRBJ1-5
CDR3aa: ASSRASRGSNQPQH

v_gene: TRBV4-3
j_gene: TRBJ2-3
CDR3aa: ASSQEVASDRTDTQY

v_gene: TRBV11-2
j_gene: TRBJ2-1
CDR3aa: ASSHSLGGRNEQF

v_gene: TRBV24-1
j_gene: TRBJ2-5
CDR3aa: ATSDGSLGTQY

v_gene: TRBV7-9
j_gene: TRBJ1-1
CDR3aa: ASSPIGQLNTEAF